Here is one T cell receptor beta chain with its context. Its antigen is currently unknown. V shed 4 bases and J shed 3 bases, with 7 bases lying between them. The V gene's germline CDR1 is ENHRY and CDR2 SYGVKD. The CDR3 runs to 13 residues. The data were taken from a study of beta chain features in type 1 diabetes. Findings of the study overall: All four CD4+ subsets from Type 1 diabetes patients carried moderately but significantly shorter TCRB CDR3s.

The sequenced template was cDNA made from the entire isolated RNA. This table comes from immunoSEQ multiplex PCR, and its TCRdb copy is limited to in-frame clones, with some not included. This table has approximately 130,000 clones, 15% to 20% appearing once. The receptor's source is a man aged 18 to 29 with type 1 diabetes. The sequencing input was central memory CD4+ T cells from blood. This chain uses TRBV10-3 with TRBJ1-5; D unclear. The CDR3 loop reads CAISVGNNQPQHF. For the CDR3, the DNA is TGTGCCATCAGTGTTGGGAACAATCAGCCCCAGCATTTT.